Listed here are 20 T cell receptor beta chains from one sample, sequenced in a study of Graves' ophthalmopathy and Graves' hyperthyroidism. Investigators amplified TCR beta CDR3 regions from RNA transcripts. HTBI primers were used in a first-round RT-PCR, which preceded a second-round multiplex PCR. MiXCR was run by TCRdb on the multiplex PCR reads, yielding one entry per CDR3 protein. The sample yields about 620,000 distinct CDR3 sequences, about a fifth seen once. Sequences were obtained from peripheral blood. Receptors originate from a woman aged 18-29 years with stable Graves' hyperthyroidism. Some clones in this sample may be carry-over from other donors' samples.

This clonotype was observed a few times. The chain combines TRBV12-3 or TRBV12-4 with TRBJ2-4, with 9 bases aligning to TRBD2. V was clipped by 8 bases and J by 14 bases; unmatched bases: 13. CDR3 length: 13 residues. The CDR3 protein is CASYSGGLDTKYF. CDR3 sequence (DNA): TGTGCCAGCTATAGCGGGGGACTAGACACCAAGTACTTC.

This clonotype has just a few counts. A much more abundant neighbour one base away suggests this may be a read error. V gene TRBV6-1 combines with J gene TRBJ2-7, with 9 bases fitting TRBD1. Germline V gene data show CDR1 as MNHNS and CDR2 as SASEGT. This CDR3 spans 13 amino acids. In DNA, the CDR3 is TGTGCCAGCAAAAGGGACAGGGACTACGAGCAGTGCTTC. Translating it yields CASKRDRDYEQCF.

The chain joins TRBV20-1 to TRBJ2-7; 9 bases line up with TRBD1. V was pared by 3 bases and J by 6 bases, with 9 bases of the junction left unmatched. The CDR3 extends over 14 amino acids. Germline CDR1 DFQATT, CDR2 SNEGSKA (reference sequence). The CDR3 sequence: CSASPRGTGFEQYF. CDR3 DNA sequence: TGCAGTGCTAGCCCTCGCGGGACAGGGTTCGAGCAGTACTTC.

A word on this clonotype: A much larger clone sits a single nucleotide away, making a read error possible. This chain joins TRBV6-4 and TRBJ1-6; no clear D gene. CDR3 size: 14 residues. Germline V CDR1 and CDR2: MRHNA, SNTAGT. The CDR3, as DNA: TGTTCCAGCAGTGAAGTAGGGAGGAATTCACCCCTCCACTTT. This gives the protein CSSSEVGRNSPLHF.

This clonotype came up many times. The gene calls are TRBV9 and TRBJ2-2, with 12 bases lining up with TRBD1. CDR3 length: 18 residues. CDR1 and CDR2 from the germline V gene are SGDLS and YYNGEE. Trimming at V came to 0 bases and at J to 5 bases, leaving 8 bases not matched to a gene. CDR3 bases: TGTGCCAGCAGCGTAGGGGGACAGGGGGCAACCCCAACCGGGGAGCTGTTTTTT. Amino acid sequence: CASSVGGQGATPTGELFF.

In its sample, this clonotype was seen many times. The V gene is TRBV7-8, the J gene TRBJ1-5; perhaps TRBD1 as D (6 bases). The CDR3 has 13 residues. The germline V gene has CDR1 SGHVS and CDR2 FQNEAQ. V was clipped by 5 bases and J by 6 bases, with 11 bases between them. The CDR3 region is CASSIGGSQPQHF. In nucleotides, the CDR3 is TGTGCCAGCAGCATAGGGGGGTCTCAGCCCCAGCATTTT.

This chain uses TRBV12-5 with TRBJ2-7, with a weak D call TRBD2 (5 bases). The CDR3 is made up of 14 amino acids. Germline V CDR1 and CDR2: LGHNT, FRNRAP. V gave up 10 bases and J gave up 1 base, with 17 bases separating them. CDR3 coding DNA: TGTGCTACCCAAGGATGTGGGAGTTCCTACGAGCAGTACTTC. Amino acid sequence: CATQGCGSSYEQYF.

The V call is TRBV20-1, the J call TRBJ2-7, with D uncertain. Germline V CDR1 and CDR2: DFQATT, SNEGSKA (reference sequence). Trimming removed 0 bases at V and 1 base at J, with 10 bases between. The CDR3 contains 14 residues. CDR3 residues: CSARDVGGSYEQYF. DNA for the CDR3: TGCAGTGCTAGAGATGTGGGCGGTTCCTACGAGCAGTACTTC.

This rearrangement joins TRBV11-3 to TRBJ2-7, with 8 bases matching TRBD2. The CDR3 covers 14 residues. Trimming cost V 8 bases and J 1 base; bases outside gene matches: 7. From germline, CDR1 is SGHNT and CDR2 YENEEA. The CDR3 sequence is CASSPAGDSYEQYF. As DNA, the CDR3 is TGTGCCAGCTCACCAGCGGGGGATTCCTACGAGCAGTACTTC. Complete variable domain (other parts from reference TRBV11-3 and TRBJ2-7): EAGVVQSPRYKIIEKKQPVAFWCNPISGHNTLYWYLQNLGQGPELLIRYENEEAVDDSQLPKDRFSAERLKGVDSTLKIQPAELGDSAVYLCASSPAGDSYEQYFGPGTRLTVT.

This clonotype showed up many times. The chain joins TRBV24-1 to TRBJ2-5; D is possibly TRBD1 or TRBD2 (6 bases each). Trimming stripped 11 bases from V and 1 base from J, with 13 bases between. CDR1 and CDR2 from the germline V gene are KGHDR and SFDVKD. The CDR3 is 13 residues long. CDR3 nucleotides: TGTGCCATCTCGAGGGGGGCCCAAGAGACCCAGTACTTC. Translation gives CAISRGAQETQYF.

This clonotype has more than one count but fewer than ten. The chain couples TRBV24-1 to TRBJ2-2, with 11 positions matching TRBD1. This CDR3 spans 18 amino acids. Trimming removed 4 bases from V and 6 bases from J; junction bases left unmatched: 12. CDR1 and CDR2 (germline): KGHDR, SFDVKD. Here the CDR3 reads CATSDPGQGARDSGELFF. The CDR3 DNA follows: TGTGCCACCAGTGACCCCGGACAGGGGGCGCGTGATTCCGGGGAGCTGTTTTTT.

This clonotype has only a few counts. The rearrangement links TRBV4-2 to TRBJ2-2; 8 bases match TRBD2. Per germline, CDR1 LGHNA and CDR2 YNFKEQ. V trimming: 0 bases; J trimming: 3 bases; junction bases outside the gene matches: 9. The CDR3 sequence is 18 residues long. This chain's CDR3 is CASSQDITGGQDTGELFF. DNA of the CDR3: TGTGCCAGCAGCCAAGATATAACGGGGGGGCAGGACACCGGGGAGCTGTTTTTT.

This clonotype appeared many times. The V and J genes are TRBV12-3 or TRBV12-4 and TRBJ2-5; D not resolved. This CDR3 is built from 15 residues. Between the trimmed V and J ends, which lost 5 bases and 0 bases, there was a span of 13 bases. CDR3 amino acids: CASSTEQPHQETQYF. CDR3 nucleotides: TGTGCCAGCAGTACTGAACAACCACACCAAGAGACCCAGTACTTC.

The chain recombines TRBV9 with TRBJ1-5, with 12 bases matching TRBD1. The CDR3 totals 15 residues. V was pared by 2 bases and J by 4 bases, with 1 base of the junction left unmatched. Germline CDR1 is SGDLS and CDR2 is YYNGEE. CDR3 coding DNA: TGTGCCAGCAGCGTGGGACAGGGGGCTAATCAGCCCCAGCATTTT. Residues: CASSVGQGANQPQHF.

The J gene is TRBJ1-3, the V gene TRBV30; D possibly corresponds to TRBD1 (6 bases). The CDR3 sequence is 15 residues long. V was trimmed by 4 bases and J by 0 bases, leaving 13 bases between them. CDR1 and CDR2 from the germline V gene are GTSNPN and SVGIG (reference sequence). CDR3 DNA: TGTGCCTGGACTCCAGGGACAAGCTCTGGAAACACCATATATTTT. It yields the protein CAWTPGTSSGNTIYF. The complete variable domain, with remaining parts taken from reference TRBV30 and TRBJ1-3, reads SQTIHQWPATLVQPVGSPLSLECTVEGTSNPNLYWYRQAAGRGLQLLFYSVGIGQISSEVPQNLSASRPQDRQFILSSKKLLLSDSGFYLCAWTPGTSSGNTIYFGEGSWLTVV.

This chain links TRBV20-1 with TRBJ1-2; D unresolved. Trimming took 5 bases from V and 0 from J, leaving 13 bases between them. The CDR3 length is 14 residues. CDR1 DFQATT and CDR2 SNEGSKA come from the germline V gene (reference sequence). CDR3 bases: TGCAGTGCTGGCCAGCCCGGGTCTAACTATGGCTACACCTTC. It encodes CSAGQPGSNYGYTF.

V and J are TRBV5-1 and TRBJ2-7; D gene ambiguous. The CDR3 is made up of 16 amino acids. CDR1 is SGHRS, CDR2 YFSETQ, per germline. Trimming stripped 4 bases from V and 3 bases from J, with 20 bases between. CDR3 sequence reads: CASSLSPGLLVYEQYF. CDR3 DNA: TGCGCCAGCAGCCTCTCCCCAGGCCTCCTCGTCTACGAGCAGTACTTC.

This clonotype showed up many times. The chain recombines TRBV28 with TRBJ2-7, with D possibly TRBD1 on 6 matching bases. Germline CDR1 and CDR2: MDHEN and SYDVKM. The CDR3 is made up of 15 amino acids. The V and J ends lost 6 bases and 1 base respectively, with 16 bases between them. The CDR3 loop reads CASSITLTGSYEQYF. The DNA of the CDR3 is TGTGCCAGCAGCATCACCTTGACAGGATCCTACGAGCAGTACTTC.

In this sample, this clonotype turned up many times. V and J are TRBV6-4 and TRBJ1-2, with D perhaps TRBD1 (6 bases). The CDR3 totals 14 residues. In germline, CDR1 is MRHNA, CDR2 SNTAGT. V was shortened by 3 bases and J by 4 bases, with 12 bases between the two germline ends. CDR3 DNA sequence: TGTGCCAGCAGTGATTCCTACAGGGCCTATGGCTACACCTTC. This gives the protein CASSDSYRAYGYTF.

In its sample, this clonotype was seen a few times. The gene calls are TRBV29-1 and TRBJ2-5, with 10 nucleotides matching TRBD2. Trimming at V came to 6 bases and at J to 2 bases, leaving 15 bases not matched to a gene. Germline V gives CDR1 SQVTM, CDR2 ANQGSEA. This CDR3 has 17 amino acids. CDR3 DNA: TGCAGCGTCATCACTAGCGGGGATAACCACCTGCAAGAGACCCAGTACTTC. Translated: CSVITSGDNHLQETQYF.